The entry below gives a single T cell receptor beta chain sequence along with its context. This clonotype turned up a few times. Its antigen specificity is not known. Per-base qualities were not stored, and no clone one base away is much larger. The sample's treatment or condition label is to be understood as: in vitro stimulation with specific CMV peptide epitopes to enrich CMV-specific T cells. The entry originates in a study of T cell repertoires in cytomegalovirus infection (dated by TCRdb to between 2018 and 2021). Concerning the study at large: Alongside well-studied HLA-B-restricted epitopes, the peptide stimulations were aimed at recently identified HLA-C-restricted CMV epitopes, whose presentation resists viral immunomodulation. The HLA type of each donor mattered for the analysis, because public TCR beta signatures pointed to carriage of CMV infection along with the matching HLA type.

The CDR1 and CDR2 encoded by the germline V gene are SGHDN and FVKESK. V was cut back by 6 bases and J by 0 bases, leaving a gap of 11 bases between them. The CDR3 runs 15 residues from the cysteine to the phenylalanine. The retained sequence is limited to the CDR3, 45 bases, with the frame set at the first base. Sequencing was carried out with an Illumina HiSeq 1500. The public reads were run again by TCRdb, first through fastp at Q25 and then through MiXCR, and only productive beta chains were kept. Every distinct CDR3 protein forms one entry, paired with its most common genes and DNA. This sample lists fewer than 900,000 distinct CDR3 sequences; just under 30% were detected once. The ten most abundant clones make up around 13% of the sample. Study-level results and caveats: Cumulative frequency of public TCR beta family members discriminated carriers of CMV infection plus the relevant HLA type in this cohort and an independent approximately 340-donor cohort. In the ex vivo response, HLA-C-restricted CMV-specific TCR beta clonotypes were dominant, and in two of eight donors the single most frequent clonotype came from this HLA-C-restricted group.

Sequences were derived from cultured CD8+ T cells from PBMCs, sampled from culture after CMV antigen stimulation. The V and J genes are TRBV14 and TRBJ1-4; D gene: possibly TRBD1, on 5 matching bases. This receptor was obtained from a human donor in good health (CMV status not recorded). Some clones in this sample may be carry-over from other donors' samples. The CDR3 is CASRRGAATNEKLFF. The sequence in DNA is TGTGCCAGCAGAAGAGGGGCAGCAACTAATGAAAAACTGTTTTTT.